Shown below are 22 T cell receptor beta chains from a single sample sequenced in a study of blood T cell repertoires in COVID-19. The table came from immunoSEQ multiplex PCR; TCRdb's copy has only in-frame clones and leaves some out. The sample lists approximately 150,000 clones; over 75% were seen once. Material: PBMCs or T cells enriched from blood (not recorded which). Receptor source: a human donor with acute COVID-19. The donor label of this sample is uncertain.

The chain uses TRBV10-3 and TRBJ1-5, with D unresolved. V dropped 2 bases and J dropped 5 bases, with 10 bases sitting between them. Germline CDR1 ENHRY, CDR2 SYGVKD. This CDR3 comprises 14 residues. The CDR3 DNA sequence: TGTGCCATCAGTGAGGGGCTAGCGGATCAGCCCCAGCATTTT. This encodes CAISEGLADQPQHF.

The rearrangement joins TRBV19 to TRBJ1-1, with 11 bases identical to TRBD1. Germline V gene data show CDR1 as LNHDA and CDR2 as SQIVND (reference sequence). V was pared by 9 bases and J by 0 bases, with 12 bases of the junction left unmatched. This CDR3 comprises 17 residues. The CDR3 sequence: CASPPGQGVPMNTEAFF. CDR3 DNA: TGTGCCAGCCCACCGGGACAGGGGGTCCCCATGAACACTGAAGCTTTCTTT.

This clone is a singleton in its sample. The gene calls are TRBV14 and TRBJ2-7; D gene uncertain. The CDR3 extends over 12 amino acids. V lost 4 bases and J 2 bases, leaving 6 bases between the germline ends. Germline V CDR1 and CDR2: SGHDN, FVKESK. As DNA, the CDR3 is TGTGCCAGCAGCCTCCAGGCCTACGAGCAGTACTTC. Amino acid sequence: CASSLQAYEQYF. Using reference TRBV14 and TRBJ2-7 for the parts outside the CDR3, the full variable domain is EAGVTQFPSHSVIEKGQTVTLRCDPISGHDNLYWYRRVMGKEIKFLLHFVKESKQDESGMPNNRFLAERTGGTYSTLKVQPAELEDSGVYFCASSLQAYEQYFGPGTRLTVT.

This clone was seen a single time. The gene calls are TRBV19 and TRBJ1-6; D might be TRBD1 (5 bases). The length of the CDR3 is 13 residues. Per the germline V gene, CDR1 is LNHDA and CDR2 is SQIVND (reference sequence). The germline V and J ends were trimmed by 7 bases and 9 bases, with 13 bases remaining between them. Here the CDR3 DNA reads TGTGCCAGTAAGGGGCAGGGCCCTTCACCCCTCCACTTT. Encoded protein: CASKGQGPSPLHF.

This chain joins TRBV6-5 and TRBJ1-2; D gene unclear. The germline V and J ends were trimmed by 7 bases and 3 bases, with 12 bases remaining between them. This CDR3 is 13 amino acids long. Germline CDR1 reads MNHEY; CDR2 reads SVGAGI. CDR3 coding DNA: TGTGCCAGCACTGGCTCCTCCCACTATGGCTACACCTTC. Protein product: CASTGSSHYGYTF.

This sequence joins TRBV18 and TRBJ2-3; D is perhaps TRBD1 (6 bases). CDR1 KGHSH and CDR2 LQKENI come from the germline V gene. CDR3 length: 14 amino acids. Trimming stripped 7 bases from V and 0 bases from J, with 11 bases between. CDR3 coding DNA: TGTGCCAGCTACTCAGGGGCCAGCACAGATACGCAGTATTTT. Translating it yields CASYSGASTDTQYF.

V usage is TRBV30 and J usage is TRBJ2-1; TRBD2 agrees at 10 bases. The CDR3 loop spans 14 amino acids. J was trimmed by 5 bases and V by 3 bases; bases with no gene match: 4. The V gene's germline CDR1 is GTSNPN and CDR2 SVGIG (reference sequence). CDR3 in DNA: TGTGCCTGGAGACTAGCGGGATTTAACAATGAGCAGTTCTTC. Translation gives CAWRLAGFNNEQFF.

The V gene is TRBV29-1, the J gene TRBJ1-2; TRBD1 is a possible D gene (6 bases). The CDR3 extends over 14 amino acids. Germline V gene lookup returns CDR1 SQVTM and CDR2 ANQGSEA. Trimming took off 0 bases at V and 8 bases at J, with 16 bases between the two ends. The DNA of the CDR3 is TGCAGCGTTGAAGAACCGACAGGTCCAGCCGGCTACACCTTC. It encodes CSVEEPTGPAGYTF. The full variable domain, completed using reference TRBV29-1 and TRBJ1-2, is SAVISQKPSRDICQRGTSLTIQCQVDSQVTMMFWYRQQPGQSLTLIATANQGSEATYESGFVIDKFPISRPNLTFSTLTVSNMSPEDSSIYLCSVEEPTGPAGYTFGSGTRLTVV.

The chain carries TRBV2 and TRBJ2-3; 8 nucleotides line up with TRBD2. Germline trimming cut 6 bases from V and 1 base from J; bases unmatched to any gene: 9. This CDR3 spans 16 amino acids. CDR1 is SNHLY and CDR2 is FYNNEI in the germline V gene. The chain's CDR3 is CASSPGRRGGTDTQYF. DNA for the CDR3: TGTGCCAGCAGCCCAGGACGGCGGGGGGGCACAGATACGCAGTATTTT.

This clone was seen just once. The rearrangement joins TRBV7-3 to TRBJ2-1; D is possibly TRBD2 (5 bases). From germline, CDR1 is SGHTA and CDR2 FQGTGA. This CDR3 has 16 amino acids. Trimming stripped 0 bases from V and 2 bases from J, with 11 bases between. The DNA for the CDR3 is TGTGCCAGCAGCTTAACGGGCCGGGGTACCTACAATGAGCAGTTCTTC. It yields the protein CASSLTGRGTYNEQFF.

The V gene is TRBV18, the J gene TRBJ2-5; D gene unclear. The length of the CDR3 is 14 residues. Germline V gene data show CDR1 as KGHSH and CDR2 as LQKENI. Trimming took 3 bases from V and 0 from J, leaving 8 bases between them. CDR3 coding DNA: TGTGCCAGCTCACCCCAGGAAAACCAAGAGACCCAGTACTTC. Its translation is CASSPQENQETQYF.

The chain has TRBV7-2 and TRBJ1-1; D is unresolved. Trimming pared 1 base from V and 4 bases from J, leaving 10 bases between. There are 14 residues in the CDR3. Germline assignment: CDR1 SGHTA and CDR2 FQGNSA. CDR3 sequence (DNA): TGTGCCAGCAGCTTAGACGCAGTGGCCACTGAAGCTTTCTTT. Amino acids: CASSLDAVATEAFF.

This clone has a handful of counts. The CDR3 sequence: CASSESGTSEQYF. For the CDR3, the DNA is TGCGCCAGCAGTGAGTCCGGGACTAGCGAGCAGTACTTC. V usage is TRBV10-1 and J usage is TRBJ2-7; 8 bases align to TRBD2. V was clipped by 0 bases and J by 6 bases; unmatched bases: 1. Looked up from germline, CDR1 is WNHNN and CDR2 is SYGVQD (reference sequence). The CDR3 has 13 residues.

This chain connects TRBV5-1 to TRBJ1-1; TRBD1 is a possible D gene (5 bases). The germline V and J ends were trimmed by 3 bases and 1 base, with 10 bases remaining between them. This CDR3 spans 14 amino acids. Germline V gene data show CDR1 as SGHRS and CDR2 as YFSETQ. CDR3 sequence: CASSWGDQNTEAFF. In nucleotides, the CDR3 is TGCGCCAGCAGCTGGGGGGACCAGAACACTGAAGCTTTCTTT.

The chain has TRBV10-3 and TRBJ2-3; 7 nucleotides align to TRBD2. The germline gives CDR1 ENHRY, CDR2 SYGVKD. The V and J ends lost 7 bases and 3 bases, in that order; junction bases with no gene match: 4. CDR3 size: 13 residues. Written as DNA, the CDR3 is TGTGCCATCAAAGGTAGCGGGACAGATACGCAGTATTTT. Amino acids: CAIKGSGTDTQYF.

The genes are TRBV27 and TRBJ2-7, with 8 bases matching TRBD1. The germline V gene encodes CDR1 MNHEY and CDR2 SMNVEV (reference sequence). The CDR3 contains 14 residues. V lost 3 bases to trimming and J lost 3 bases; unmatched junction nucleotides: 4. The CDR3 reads CASSLTGENYEQYF. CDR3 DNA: TGTGCCAGCAGTTTGACAGGGGAGAACTACGAGCAGTACTTC.

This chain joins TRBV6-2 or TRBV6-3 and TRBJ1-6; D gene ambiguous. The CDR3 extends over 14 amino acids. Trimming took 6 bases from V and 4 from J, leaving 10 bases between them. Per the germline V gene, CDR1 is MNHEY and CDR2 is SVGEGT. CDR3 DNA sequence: TGTGCCAGCAGCGAGGGAATTTATAATTCACCCCTCCACTTT. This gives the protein CASSEGIYNSPLHF.

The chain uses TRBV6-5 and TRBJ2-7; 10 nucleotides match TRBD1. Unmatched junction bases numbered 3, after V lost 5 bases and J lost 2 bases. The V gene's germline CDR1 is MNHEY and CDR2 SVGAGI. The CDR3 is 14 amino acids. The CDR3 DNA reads TGTGCCAGCAGTACGGACAGGGGGGCCTACGAGCAGTACTTC. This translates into CASSTDRGAYEQYF.

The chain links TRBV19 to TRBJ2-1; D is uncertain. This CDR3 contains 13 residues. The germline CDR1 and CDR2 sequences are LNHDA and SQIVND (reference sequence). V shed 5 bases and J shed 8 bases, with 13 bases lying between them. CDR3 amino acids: CASSPLGSHEQFF. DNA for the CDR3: TGTGCCAGTAGTCCCCTCGGGTCTCATGAGCAGTTCTTC.

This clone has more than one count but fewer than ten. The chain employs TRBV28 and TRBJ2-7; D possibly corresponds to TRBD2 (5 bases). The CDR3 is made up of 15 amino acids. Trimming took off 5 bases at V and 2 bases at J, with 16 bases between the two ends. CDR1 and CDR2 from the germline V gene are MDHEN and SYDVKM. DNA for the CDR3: TGTGCCAGCAGTCCCCACGGAGGAGGAGCCTACGAGCAGTACTTC. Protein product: CASSPHGGGAYEQYF.

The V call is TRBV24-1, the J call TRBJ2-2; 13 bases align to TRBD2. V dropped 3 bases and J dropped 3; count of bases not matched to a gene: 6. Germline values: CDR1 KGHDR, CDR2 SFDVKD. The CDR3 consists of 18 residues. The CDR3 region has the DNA TGTGCCACCAGTGATGGAGGGACTAGCGGGGAGTACACCGGGGAGCTGTTTTTT. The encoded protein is CATSDGGTSGEYTGELFF.

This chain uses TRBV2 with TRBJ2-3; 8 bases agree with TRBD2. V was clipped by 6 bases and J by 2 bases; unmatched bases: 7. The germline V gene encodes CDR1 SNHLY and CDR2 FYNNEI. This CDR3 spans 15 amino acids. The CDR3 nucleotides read TGTGCCAGCAGGGGTAGCGGGGCCTACACAGATACGCAGTATTTT. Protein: CASRGSGAYTDTQYF.